This T cell receptor (beta chain) was retrieved from a study of blood T cell repertoires in COVID-19 (dated by TCRdb to 2020 to 2021). Background for the entire study: The collaborator samples originated in the United States, Italy and Spain and spanned the acute and convalescent phases of COVID-19. The prospective study material was composed of cDNA or gDNA derived from T cells, B-cell-depleted T cells, or PBMCs. Deeply sampled blood TCRbeta repertoires from subjects exposed to, actively infected with, or recovered from COVID-19 were included in the dataset. A freely available public database, intended as a resource for researchers studying the immune response to SARS-CoV-2, is where the repertoires were released. The samples were drawn from two sources: the first 160 participants of the ongoing ImmuneRACE study, and some 1,300 subjects contributed by 6 global collaborators. Nearly every sample came with metadata listing a de-identified subject ID, COVID-19 status, age in years and sex. Where available, HLA class I and class II types were obtained from metadata supplied by the sample provider rather than from assay-based typing. General study outcomes and caveats: The quantity of clinical and demographic metadata differed by source and by participant and was supplied without curation.

Notes on this clone: Which antigen it targets is not known. No per-base quality is available; no much larger clone lies one base away.

TCRbeta CDR3 regions were amplified from genomic DNA by means of the immunoSEQ Assay, a bias-controlled multiplex PCR. The authors processed their data as follows. The number of nucleated cells in each sample was estimated from the amplification of reference gene primers within the assay. To quantify the absolute abundance of each unique TCRbeta CDR3 rearrangement, sequence reads were collapsed and filtered. For each sample, productive Simpson clonality was calculated as the square root of Simpson's diversity index across productive rearrangements. TCRdb limited this immuneACCESS table to in-frame rearrangements with V and J called. A share of clones is missing; checked studies link under half to unresolved V genes, and the rest is unexplained. The DNA was the basis for D and trimming; V, J and clone size are from that table. The sample records about 60,000 clones, 70% to 80% of which are singletons. The ten largest clones take up around a tenth of the sample.

Each collaborating institution followed its own protocols to collect whole blood in K2EDTA tubes. For TCRbeta analysis, collaborators shipped samples in one of three forms: frozen whole blood, isolated PBMCs, or DNA extracted from either of those sample types. This receptor was taken from a human donor in a cohort sampled during active COVID-19. The specimen was peripheral blood.

Here the CDR3 is given as CASNFPGHLSGDEKLFF. The base sequence is TGCGCCAGCAACTTCCCGGGACACCTTTCAGGGGATGAAAAACTGTTTTTT. This receptor chain uses TRBV5-1 and TRBJ1-4, and possibly TRBD1, on 6 matching bases. The V end loses 6 bases and the J end loses 6 bases, and a stretch of 24 bases separates them. The germline V gene sets CDR1 to SGHRS and CDR2 to YFSETQ. Its CDR3 holds 17 amino acids, cysteine through phenylalanine. This entry keeps only the CDR3 DNA: 51 bases, framed from base 1.